One sample yielded the 32 T cell receptor beta chains listed below, sequenced in a study of identical twins' blood T cells. TCRdb called the 5' RACE reads again in MiXCR, with one record for every CDR3 protein. Of hundreds of thousands of distinct CDR3 sequences detected, over 25% appear once; the ten largest clones hold around 5.6%. What was sequenced was PBMCs. The receptors stem from a woman between 18 and 50 years old in good health.

The chain has TRBV30 and TRBJ2-3; 11 bases fit TRBD2. Germline CDR1 reads GTSNPN; CDR2 reads SVGIG (reference sequence). Trimming took 3 bases from V and 3 from J; bases not matched to a gene: 2. The CDR3 is 14 residues long. The CDR3 DNA reads TGTGCCTGGAGACGGACTAGCGGGACAGATACGCAGTATTTT. Encoded protein: CAWRRTSGTDTQYF. Supplemented by reference TRBV30 and TRBJ2-3, the full variable domain reads SQTIHQWPATLVQPVGSPLSLECTVEGTSNPNLYWYRQAAGRGLQLLFYSVGIGQISSEVPQNLSASRPQDRQFILSSKKLLLSDSGFYLCAWRRTSGTDTQYFGPGTRLTVL.

The V call is TRBV5-1, the J call TRBJ1-1; D is uncertain. Germline V gene data show CDR1 as SGHRS and CDR2 as YFSETQ. V lost 0 bases and J lost 9, with 21 bases in between. The CDR3 runs to 16 residues. CDR3 loop: CASSLGRGSASQKAFF. The CDR3 DNA reads TGCGCCAGCAGCTTGGGACGTGGAAGTGCCTCTCAAAAAGCTTTCTTT.

The rearrangement joins TRBV11-2 to TRBJ1-4; TRBD1 is a possible D gene (5 bases). V lost 0 bases, J lost 12 bases, and 5 bases lay in between. CDR3 length: 11 residues. The V gene's germline CDR1 is SGHAT and CDR2 FQNNGV. CDR3 loop: CASSLDRELFF. The CDR3 DNA is TGTGCCAGCAGCTTAGACAGGGAACTGTTTTTT.

The chain is built from TRBV19 and TRBJ2-5; no definite D call. This CDR3 has 11 amino acids. CDR1 is LNHDA and CDR2 is SQIVND in the germline V gene (reference sequence). V shed 3 bases and J shed 3 bases, with 2 bases lying between them. CDR3 in amino acids: CASSMEETQYF. The CDR3 DNA sequence: TGTGCCAGTAGTATGGAAGAGACCCAGTACTTC.

The chain uses TRBV5-1 and TRBJ2-1; 11 nucleotides match TRBD2. Per the germline V gene, CDR1 is SGHRS and CDR2 is YFSETQ. Unmatched junction bases numbered 6, after V lost 4 bases and J lost 3 bases. The CDR3 has 16 residues. Written as DNA, the CDR3 is TGCGCCAGCAGCGCACTTAGCGGGGGGGACTACAATGAGCAGTTCTTC. It encodes CASSALSGGDYNEQFF.

The table lists this clonotype with a few counts. This chain joins TRBV5-5 and TRBJ1-5; D is unresolved. CDR1 is SGHKS and CDR2 is YYEKEE in the germline V gene (reference sequence). The germline V and J ends were trimmed by 0 bases and 5 bases, with 12 bases remaining between them. The CDR3 length is 15 residues. This CDR3 is CASSLELRPDQPQHF. The CDR3, as DNA: TGTGCCAGCAGCTTGGAATTGCGTCCCGATCAGCCCCAGCATTTT.

The chain links TRBV12-3 or TRBV12-4 to TRBJ2-7; TRBD2 matches at 7 bases. V lost 3 bases, J lost 7 bases, and 9 bases stayed unmatched. This CDR3 has 14 amino acids. CDR3 sequence reads: CASSFWGEGREQYF. Written as DNA, the CDR3 is TGTGCCAGCAGTTTCTGGGGGGAGGGTCGTGAGCAGTACTTC.

The chain uses TRBV20-1 and TRBJ2-5, with D uncertain. Looked up from germline, CDR1 is DFQATT and CDR2 is SNEGSKA (reference sequence). V was cut by 2 bases and J by 7 bases, with 14 bases left in between. The CDR3 length is 13 residues. The CDR3: CSARISWEVTQYF. The CDR3 region has the DNA TGCAGTGCTAGAATTTCATGGGAAGTGACCCAGTACTTC.

This clonotype occurred once. One end of the junction fails to match germline, which may point to a read error. The V gene is TRBV6-5, the J gene TRBJ1-5, with D unresolved. The CDR3 sequence is 14 residues long. The germline V gene has CDR1 MNHEY and CDR2 SVGAGI. The CDR3 spells CTSSPRGSNQPQHF. CDR3 coding DNA: TGTACCAGCAGTCCGAGAGGGAGCAATCAGCCCCAGCATTTT.

The chain uses TRBV7-2 and TRBJ2-2; 10 nucleotides line up with TRBD2. The CDR3 runs 15 residues. Unmatched junction bases numbered 5, after V lost 5 bases and J lost 5 bases. Germline V lookup: CDR1 SGHTA, CDR2 FQGNSA. In DNA, the CDR3 is TGTGCCAGCAGCCATTCTAGCGGGAGTACCGGGGAGCTGTTTTTT. The encoded protein is CASSHSSGSTGELFF.

The gene calls are TRBV5-1 and TRBJ1-1; perhaps TRBD1 as D (5 bases). Per the germline V gene, CDR1 is SGHRS and CDR2 is YFSETQ. The CDR3 consists of 16 residues. Trimming took off 0 bases at V and 1 base at J, with 13 bases between the two ends. The CDR3 coding sequence is TGCGCCAGCAGCTTGGCCCAGGGAGGGGAGAACACTGAAGCTTTCTTT. It encodes CASSLAQGGENTEAFF.

On this clonotype itself: At one end, the junction sequence differs from germline, possibly due to a read error. V usage is TRBV9 and J usage is TRBJ2-4; TRBD1 is a possible D gene (5 bases). The germline gives CDR1 SGDLS, CDR2 YYNGEE. The CDR3 covers 14 residues. CDR3 sequence reads: CASSVATAENIRYF. DNA of the CDR3: TGTGCCAGCAGCGTAGCGACAGCAGAAAACATTCGGTACTTC.

Ten or more counts support this clonotype. The V and J genes are TRBV20-1 and TRBJ2-4; the match to TRBD2 covers 11 bases. The CDR3 totals 14 residues. The V segment lost 0 bases and the J segment 5 bases; nucleotides outside the gene matches: 0. In germline, CDR1 is DFQATT, CDR2 SNEGSKA (reference sequence). CDR3 DNA sequence: TGCAGTGCTAGAGATAGCGGGAGGGAAAACATTCAGTACTTC. Amino acids: CSARDSGRENIQYF.

The rearrangement links TRBV4-3 to TRBJ2-7, with D perhaps matching TRBD2 (5 bases). CDR1 is LGHNA and CDR2 is YSLEER in the germline V gene. The V and J ends lost 0 bases and 0 bases respectively, with 9 bases between them. This CDR3 is 15 amino acids long. Here the CDR3 reads CASSQETGSSYEQYF. The CDR3 DNA reads TGCGCCAGCAGCCAAGAAACGGGGAGCTCCTACGAGCAGTACTTC.

The rearrangement joins TRBV20-1 to TRBJ2-1; 7 bases match TRBD1. The CDR3 has 14 residues. Germline loops: CDR1 DFQATT, CDR2 SNEGSKA (reference sequence). V shed 5 bases and J 1 base; nucleotides not matched to a gene: 5. CDR3 region: CSAETGRSYNEQFF. The CDR3 region has the DNA TGCAGTGCTGAGACAGGGCGTTCCTACAATGAGCAGTTCTTC.

This clonotype was observed a handful of times. The V and J genes are TRBV6-6 and TRBJ2-3, with 10 nucleotides matching TRBD2. The ends lost 7 bases at V and 0 bases at J; junction bases unmatched: 7. Germline values: CDR1 MNHNY, CDR2 SVGAGI (reference sequence). The length of the CDR3 is 16 residues. The CDR3 is CASTQRGGTSTDTQYF. The CDR3 coding sequence is TGTGCCAGCACCCAGCGGGGGGGAACTAGCACAGATACGCAGTATTTT.

This clonotype has ten or more counts. This chain links TRBV7-9 with TRBJ2-3; no clear D. The CDR3 has 13 residues. CDR1 and CDR2 from the germline V gene are SEHNR and FQNEAQ (reference sequence). Trimming stripped 1 base from V and 4 bases from J, with 6 bases between. The CDR3 nucleotides read TGTGCCAGCAGCTTAGGTGGCGCAGATACGCAGTATTTT. This encodes CASSLGGADTQYF.

The V call is TRBV20-1, the J call TRBJ1-1; 7 bases line up with TRBD1. CDR3 length: 15 amino acids. After removal of 6 bases from V and 4 bases from J, the junction contained 14 bases not matched to a gene. Germline lookup yields CDR1 DFQATT and CDR2 SNEGSKA (reference sequence). The CDR3 region is CSALFRGASATEAFF. The CDR3 DNA is TGCAGTGCCCTCTTCAGGGGGGCGAGTGCCACTGAAGCTTTCTTT.

The V gene is TRBV7-2, the J gene TRBJ2-4, with D maybe TRBD1 (6 bases). From germline, CDR1 is SGHTA and CDR2 FQGNSA. Trimming stripped 5 bases from V and 13 bases from J, with 12 bases between. The CDR3 spans 11 residues. This chain's CDR3 is CASSISGAQYF. The DNA of the CDR3 is TGTGCCAGCAGCATCTCAGGGGCCCAGTACTTC.

This clonotype showed up just a few times. This chain joins TRBV20-1 and TRBJ2-1; D possibly corresponds to TRBD2 (5 bases). The germline CDR1 and CDR2 sequences are DFQATT and SNEGSKA (reference sequence). The CDR3 is 14 amino acids. The CDR3 protein is CSGAEMSSYNEQFF. The CDR3 region has the DNA TGCAGCGGAGCGGAGATGAGCTCCTACAATGAGCAGTTCTTC.

The chain joins TRBV20-1 to TRBJ2-7; D gene ambiguous. CDR1 DFQATT and CDR2 SNEGSKA come from the germline V gene (reference sequence). The CDR3 has 14 amino acids. V lost 3 bases and J lost 5, with 17 bases in between. In DNA form, the CDR3 reads TGCAGTGCTAGTCGTTTGGTCCCGGCGGACGAGCAGTACTTC. Translation: CSASRLVPADEQYF.

There are a few counts of this clonotype. J is TRBJ1-1 and V is TRBV14; weak D call: TRBD1 (5 bases). The germline V and J ends were trimmed by 3 bases and 5 bases, with 13 bases remaining between them. CDR1 and CDR2 (germline): SGHDN, FVKESK. The CDR3 sequence is 14 residues long. The CDR3 DNA is TGTGCCAGCAGCCATAGGGTTGGGGGGACTGAAGCTTTCTTT. This encodes CASSHRVGGTEAFF.

V gene TRBV24-1 combines with J gene TRBJ2-3; 7 nucleotides line up with TRBD1. The CDR3 runs 13 residues. Germline V lookup: CDR1 KGHDR, CDR2 SFDVKD. The trim removed 4 bases at V and 14 bases at J, leaving 11 bases unmatched. CDR3 protein: CATSEKDGTVLYF. The CDR3 DNA reads as TGTGCCACCAGTGAGAAAGACGGGACAGTGTTGTATTTT.

This clonotype was detected ten times or more. This chain connects TRBV6-2 or TRBV6-3 to TRBJ2-3, with 9 bases matching TRBD2. Unmatched junction bases numbered 19, after V lost 7 bases and J lost 8 bases. Germline CDR1 is MNHEY and CDR2 is SVGEGT. CDR3 length: 17 residues. For the CDR3, the DNA is TGTGCCAGCACCAAATCCACAGTGCCTAGCGGGACTGGTACGCAGTATTTT. Translating gives CASTKSTVPSGTGTQYF.

About this clonotype: The junction shows a germline mismatch at one end, possibly a read error. The chain links TRBV3-1 to TRBJ1-1; 7 bases align to TRBD1. CDR1 LGHDT and CDR2 YNNKEL come from the germline V gene (reference sequence). The CDR3 sequence is 15 residues long. CDR3 nucleotide sequence: TGTGCCATCAGCCGGGCCGACAGGGTGAACACTGAAGCTTTCTTT. This codes for CAISRADRVNTEAFF.

This clonotype was counted a few times. The genes are TRBV5-4 and TRBJ2-2; 9 bases are a match to TRBD2. V was pared by 3 bases and J by 1 base, with 1 base of the junction left unmatched. In germline, CDR1 is SGHNT, CDR2 YYREEE (reference sequence). The CDR3 runs to 15 residues. Here the CDR3 reads CASSWREGNTGELFF. The CDR3, as DNA: TGTGCCAGCAGCTGGCGGGAGGGGAACACCGGGGAGCTGTTTTTT.

As regards this clonotype: At one of its ends the junction is not consistent with the germline gene, which may arise from a read error. This sequence joins TRBV2 and TRBJ2-1; D is possibly TRBD1 or TRBD2 (5 bases each). This CDR3 contains 15 residues. Germline CDR1 reads SNHLY; CDR2 reads FYNNEI. The CDR3 region has the DNA TGTGCCGGCAGTGGAACAAAGGTTGGGGACGGTGAGCAGTTCTTC. Its protein product is CAGSGTKVGDGEQFF.

The V call is TRBV11-2, the J call TRBJ1-1, with D possibly matching TRBD1 (5 bases). CDR1 and CDR2 (germline): SGHAT, FQNNGV. The germline V and J ends were trimmed by 6 bases and 7 bases, with 12 bases remaining between them. CDR3 size: 12 residues. DNA for the CDR3: TGTGCCAGCAGACTAACAGGCTTTGAAGCTTTCTTT. Translation gives CASRLTGFEAFF.

The chain employs TRBV10-3 and TRBJ2-2; weak D call: TRBD1 (6 bases). The CDR3 runs 14 residues. V dropped 5 bases and J dropped 5 bases, with 12 bases sitting between them. CDR1 and CDR2 from the germline V gene are ENHRY and SYGVKD. This CDR3 reads CAISPQGGTGELFF. The CDR3 region has the DNA TGTGCCATCAGTCCACAGGGTGGAACCGGGGAGCTGTTTTTT.

About this clonotype: A much larger clone lies one base from this, so it may be a read error. V gene TRBV6-5 combines with J gene TRBJ1-1; possible D gene TRBD1, 5 bases. Germline CDR1 is MNHEY and CDR2 is SVGAGI. Between the trimmed V and J ends, which lost 7 bases and 5 bases, there was a span of 14 bases. The CDR3 totals 13 residues. This CDR3 is CASIFQGRTEAFF. Here the CDR3 DNA reads TGTGCCAGCATTTTCCAGGGCCGGACTGAAGCTTTCTTT.

The table lists this clonotype with many counts. The genes are TRBV4-3 and TRBJ2-1; no reliable D call. Germline V gives CDR1 LGHNA, CDR2 YSLEER. V lost 1 base, J lost 6 bases, and 7 bases lay in between. This CDR3 comprises 13 residues. CDR3: CASSQALINEQFF. The CDR3 DNA follows: TGCGCCAGCAGCCAAGCATTAATCAATGAGCAGTTCTTC.

The chain recombines TRBV30 with TRBJ1-2; D gene unclear. The CDR3 is made up of 14 amino acids. From germline, CDR1 is GTSNPN and CDR2 SVGIG (reference sequence). The V and J ends lost 0 bases and 2 bases respectively, with 10 bases between them. CDR3 bases: TGTGCCTGGAGTGTTGGAGTCAGAAACTATGGCTACACCTTC. This translates into CAWSVGVRNYGYTF.